This T cell receptor (beta chain) was sequenced in a study of vaccination and CD4 T cells after COVID-19. Study-level information: Post-vaccine sampling followed dose two by a median approximately 74 days (range 14 to 241). Findings of the study overall: Researchers report that 304 of 307 vaccine-specific clones in convalescent patients proved spike mono-reactive.

This CDR3 comprises 16 residues. V dropped 6 bases and J dropped 1; count of bases not matched to a gene: 7. Germline V gives CDR1 MDHEN, CDR2 SYDVKM. Concerning this clonotype itself: Its specificity is not known.

The treatment denotes: approximately 10-day PBMC culture with coronavirus spike peptide pools or control peptides (ViraFEST assay). An Oncomine TCR Beta short-read assay was used to sequence the DNA from cultured CD4+ T cells. A single record per CDR3 protein comes from TCRdb applying MiXCR to the PCR reads. The sample carries 15,000 to 20,000 distinct CDR3 sequences, 50% to 60% recorded once. The V and J genes are TRBV28 and TRBJ2-1; 9 bases agree with TRBD2. The sequenced sample was CD4+ T cells from blood, cultured in vitro, obtained before SARS-CoV-2 vaccination. This clonotype was sampled from a human donor who had recovered from COVID-19. The DNA for the CDR3 is TGTGCCAGCAGATTTAGCGGGAGTGTGTCCTACAATGAGCAGTTCTTC. This codes for CASRFSGSVSYNEQFF. The full variable domain, its missing parts supplied by reference TRBV28 and TRBJ2-1, is DVKVTQSSRYLVKRTGEKVFLECVQDMDHENMFWYRQDPGLGLRLIYFSYDVKMKEKGDIPEGYSVSREKKERFSLILESASTNQTSMYLCASRFSGSVSYNEQFFGPGTRLTVL.